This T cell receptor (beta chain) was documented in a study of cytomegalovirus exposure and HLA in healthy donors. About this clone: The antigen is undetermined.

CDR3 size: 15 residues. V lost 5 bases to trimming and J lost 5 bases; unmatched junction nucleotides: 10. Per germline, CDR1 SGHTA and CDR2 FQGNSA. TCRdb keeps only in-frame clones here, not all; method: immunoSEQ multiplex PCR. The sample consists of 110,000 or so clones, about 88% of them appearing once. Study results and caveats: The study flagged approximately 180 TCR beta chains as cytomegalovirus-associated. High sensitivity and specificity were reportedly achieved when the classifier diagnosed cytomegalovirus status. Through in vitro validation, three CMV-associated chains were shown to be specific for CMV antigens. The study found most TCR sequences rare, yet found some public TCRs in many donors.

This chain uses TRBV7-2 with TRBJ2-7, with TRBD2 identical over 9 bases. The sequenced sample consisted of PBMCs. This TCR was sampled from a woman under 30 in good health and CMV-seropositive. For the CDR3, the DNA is TGTGCCAGCAGCGTAGGAGGTAGCGGGAGAAACGAGCAGTACTTC. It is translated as CASSVGGSGRNEQYF.